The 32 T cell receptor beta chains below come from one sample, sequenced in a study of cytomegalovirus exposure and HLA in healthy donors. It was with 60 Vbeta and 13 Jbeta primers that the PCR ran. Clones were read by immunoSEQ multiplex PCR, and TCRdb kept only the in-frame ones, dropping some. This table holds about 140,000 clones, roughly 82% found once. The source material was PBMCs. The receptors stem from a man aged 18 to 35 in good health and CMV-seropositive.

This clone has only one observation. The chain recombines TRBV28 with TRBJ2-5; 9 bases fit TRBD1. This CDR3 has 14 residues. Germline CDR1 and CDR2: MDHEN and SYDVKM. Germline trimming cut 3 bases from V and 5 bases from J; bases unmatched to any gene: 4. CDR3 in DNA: TGTGCCAGCAGTTTGGACAGGGGCCCTGAGACCCAGTACTTC. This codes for CASSLDRGPETQYF.

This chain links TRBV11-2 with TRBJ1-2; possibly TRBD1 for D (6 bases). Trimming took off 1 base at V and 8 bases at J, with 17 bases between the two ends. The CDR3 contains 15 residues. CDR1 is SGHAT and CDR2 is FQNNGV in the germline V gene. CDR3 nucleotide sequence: TGTGCCAGCAGCTTAGGGGGGGGGACATCTGTAGGCTACACCTTC. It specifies CASSLGGGTSVGYTF.

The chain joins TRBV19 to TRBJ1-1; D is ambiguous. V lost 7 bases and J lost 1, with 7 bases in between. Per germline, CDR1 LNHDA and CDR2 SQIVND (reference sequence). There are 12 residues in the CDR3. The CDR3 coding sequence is TGTGCCAGTACCGGCGGGAACACTGAAGCTTTCTTT. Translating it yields CASTGGNTEAFF.

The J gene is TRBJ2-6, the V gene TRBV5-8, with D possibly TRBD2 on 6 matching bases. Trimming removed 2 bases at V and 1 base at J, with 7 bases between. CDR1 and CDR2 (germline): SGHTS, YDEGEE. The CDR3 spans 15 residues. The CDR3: CASSLGGSGANVLTF. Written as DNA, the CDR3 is TGTGCCAGCAGCTTAGGAGGGTCTGGGGCCAACGTCCTGACTTTC. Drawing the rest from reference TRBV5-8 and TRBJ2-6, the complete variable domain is EAGVTQSPTHLIKTRGQQATLRCSPISGHTSVYWYQQALGLGLQFLLWYDEGEERNRGNFPPRFSGRQFPNYSSELNVNALELEDSALYLCASSLGGSGANVLTFGAGSRLTVL.

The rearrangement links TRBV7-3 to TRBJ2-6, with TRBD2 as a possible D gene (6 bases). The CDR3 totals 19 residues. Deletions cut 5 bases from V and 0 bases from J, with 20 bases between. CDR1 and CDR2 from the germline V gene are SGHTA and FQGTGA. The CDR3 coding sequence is TGTGCCAGCAGCCCGGGACTGGGGTGGGGAAGCTCTGGGGCCAACGTCCTGACTTTC. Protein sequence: CASSPGLGWGSSGANVLTF.

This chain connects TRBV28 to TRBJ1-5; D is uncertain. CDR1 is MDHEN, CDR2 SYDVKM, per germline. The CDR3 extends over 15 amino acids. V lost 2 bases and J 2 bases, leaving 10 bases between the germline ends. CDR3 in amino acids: CASSLVVGGNQPQHF. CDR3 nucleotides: TGTGCCAGCAGTTTAGTGGTCGGAGGCAATCAGCCCCAGCATTTT.

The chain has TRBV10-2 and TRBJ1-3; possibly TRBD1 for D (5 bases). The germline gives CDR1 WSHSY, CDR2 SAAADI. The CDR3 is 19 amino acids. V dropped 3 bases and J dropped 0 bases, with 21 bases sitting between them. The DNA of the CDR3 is TGCGCCAGCAGTGACCTGCGCGGGACGGCTCTTCTCTCTGGAAACACCATATATTTT. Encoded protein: CASSDLRGTALLSGNTIYF.

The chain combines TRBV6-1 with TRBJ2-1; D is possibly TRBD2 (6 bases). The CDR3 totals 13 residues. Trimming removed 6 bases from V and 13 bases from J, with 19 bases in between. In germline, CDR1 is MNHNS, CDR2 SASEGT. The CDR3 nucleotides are TGTGCCAGCAGGGGCACACCGGGACTCCGACAGTTCTTC. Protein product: CASRGTPGLRQFF.

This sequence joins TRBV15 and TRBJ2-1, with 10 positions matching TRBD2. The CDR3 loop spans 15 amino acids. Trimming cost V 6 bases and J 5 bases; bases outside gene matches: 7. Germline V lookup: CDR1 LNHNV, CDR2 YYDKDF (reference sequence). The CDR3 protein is CATSPSGSSNNEQFF. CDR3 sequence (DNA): TGTGCCACCAGTCCTAGCGGGAGTAGCAACAATGAGCAGTTCTTC.

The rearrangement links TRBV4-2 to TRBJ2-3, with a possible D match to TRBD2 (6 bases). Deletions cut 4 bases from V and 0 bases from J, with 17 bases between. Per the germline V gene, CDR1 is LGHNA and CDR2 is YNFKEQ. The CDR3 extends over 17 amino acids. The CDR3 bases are TGTGCCAGCAGCCCATACCTCGCGGGGTCTAGCACAGATACGCAGTATTTT. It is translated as CASSPYLAGSSTDTQYF.

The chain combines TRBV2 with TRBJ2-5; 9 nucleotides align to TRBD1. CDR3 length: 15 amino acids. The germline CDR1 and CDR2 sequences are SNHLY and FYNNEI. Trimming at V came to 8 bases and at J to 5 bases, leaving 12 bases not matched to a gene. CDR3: CASLERTGGRETQYF. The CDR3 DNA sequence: TGTGCCAGCCTCGAGAGAACAGGGGGCAGGGAGACCCAGTACTTC.

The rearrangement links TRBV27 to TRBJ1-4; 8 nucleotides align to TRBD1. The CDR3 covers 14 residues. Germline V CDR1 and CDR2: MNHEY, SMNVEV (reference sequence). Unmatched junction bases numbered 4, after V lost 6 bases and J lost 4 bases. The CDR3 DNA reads TGTGCCAGCAGGAGGACAGGGAGTAATGAAAAACTGTTTTTT. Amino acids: CASRRTGSNEKLFF. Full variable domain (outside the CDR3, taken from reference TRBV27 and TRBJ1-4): EAQVTQNPRYLITVTGKKLTVTCSQNMNHEYMSWYRQDPGLGLRQIYYSMNVEVTDKGDVPEGYKVSRKEKRNFPLILESPSPNQTSLYFCASRRTGSNEKLFFGSGTQLSVL.

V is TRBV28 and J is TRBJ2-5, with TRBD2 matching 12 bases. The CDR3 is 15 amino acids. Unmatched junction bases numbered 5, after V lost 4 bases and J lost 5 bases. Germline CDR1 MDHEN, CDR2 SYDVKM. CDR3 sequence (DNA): TGTGCCAGCAGTTCTAGCGGGAGGGAGAGGGAGACCCAGTACTTC. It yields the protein CASSSSGRERETQYF.

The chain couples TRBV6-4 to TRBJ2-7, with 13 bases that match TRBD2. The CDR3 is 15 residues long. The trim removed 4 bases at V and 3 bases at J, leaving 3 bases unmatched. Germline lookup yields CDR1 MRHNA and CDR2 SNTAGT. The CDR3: CASSVGTSGVYEQYF. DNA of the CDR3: TGTGCCAGCAGTGTAGGGACTAGCGGGGTCTACGAGCAGTACTTC.

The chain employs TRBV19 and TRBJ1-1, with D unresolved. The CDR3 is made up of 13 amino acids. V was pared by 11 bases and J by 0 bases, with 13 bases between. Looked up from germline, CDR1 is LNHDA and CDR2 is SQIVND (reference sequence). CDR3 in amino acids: CASGRGMNTEAFF. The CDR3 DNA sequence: TGTGCCTCCGGCCGGGGAATGAACACTGAAGCTTTCTTT.

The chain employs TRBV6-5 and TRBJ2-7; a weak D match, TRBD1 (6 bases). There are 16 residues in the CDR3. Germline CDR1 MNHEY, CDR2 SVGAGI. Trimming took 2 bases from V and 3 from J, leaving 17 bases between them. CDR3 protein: CASSYGVGTGSYEQYF. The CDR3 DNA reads TGTGCCAGCAGTTACGGGGTGGGCACAGGGAGCTACGAGCAGTACTTC.

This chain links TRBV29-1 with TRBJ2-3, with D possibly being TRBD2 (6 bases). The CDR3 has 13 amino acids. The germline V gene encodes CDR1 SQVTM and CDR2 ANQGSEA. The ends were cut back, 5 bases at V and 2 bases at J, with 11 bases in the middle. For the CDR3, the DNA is TGCAGCGTTCGGGGGACCATCACAGATACGCAGTATTTT. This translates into CSVRGTITDTQYF.

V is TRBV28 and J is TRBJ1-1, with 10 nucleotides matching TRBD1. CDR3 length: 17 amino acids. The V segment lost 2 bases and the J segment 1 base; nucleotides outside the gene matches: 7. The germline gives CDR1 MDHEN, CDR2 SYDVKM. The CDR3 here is CASSLRGTGVRNTEAFF. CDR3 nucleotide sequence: TGTGCCAGCAGTTTAAGGGGGACAGGGGTACGGAACACTGAAGCTTTCTTT. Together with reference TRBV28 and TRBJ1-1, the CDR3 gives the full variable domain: DVKVTQSSRYLVKRTGEKVFLECVQDMDHENMFWYRQDPGLGLRLIYFSYDVKMKEKGDIPEGYSVSREKKERFSLILESASTNQTSMYLCASSLRGTGVRNTEAFFGQGTRLTVV.

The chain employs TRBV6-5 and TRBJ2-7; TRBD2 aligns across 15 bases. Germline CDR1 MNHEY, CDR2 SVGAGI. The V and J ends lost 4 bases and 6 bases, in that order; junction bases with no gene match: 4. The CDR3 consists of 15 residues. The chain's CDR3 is CASSSGTSGRLEQYF. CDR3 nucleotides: TGTGCCAGCAGTTCCGGGACTAGCGGGAGGCTCGAGCAGTACTTC.

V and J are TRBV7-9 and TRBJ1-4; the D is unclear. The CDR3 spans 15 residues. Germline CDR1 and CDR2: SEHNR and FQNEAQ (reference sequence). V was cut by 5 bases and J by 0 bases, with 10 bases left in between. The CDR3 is CASSPRGPTNEKLFF. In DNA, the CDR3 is TGTGCCAGCAGCCCCCGAGGGCCAACTAATGAAAAACTGTTTTTT. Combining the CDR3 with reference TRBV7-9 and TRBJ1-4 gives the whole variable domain DTGVSQNPRHKITKRGQNVTFRCDPISEHNRLYWYRQTLGQGPEFLTYFQNEAQLEKSRLLSDRFSAERPKGSFSTLEIQRTEQGDSAMYLCASSPRGPTNEKLFFGSGTQLSVL.

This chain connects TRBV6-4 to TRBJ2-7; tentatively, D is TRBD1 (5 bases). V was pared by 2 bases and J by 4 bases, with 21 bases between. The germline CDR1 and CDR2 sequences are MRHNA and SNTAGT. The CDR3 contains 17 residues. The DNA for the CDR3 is TGTGCCAGCAGTGACCTTTCGACAGCTAACCTTACGTACGAGCAGTACTTC. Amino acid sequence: CASSDLSTANLTYEQYF.

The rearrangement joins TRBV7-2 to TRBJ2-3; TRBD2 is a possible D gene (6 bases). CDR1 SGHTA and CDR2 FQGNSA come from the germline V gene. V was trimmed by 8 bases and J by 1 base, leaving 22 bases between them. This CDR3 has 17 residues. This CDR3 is CASSWGSGSPGTDTQYF. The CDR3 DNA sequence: TGTGCCAGCTCCTGGGGGTCCGGGAGTCCGGGCACAGATACGCAGTATTTT.

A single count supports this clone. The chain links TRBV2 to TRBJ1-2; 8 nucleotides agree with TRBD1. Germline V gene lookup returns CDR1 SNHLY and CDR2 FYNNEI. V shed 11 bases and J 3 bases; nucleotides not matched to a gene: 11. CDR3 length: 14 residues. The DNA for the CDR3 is TGTGCCGGCCAAACAGGGGGAGGGGACTATGGCTACACCTTC. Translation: CAGQTGGGDYGYTF.

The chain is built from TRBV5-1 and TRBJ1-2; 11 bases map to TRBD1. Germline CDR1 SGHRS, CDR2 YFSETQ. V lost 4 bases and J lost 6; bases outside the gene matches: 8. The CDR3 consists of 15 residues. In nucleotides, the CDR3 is TGCGCCAGCAGCGGGAGGACAGGGGGCATGGATGGCTACACCTTC. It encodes CASSGRTGGMDGYTF. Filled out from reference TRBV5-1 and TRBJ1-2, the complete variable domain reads KAGVTQTPRYLIKTRGQQVTLSCSPISGHRSVSWYQQTPGQGLQFLFEYFSETQRNKGNFPGRFSGRQFSNSRSEMNVSTLELGDSALYLCASSGRTGGMDGYTFGSGTRLTVV.

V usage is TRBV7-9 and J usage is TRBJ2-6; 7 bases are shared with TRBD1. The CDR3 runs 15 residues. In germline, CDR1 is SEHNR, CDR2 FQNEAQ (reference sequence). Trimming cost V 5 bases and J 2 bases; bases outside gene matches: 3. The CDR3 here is CASSIGQAGANVLTF. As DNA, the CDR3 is TGTGCCAGCAGCATAGGACAGGCTGGGGCCAACGTCCTGACTTTC.

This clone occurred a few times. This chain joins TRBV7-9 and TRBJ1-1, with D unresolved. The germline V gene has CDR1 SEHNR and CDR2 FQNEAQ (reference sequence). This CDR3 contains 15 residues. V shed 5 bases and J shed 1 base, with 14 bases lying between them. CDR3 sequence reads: CASSLRTGSNTEAFF. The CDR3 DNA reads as TGTGCCAGCAGCCTAAGGACGGGGTCGAACACTGAAGCTTTCTTT.

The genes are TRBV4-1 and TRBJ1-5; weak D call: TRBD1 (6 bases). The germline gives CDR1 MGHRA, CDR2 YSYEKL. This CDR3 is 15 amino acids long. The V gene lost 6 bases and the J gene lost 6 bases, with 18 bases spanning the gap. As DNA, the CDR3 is TGCGCCAGCAGAGCGTTCACAGGGTGGGGTCAGCCCCAGCATTTT. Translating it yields CASRAFTGWGQPQHF.

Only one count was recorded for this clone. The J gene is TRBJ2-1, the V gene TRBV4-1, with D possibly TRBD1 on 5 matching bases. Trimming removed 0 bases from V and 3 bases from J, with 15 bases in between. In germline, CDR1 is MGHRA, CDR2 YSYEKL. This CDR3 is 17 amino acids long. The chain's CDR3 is CASSQEKTSGYYNEQFF. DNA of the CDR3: TGCGCCAGCAGCCAAGAGAAGACGTCAGGGTACTACAATGAGCAGTTCTTC.

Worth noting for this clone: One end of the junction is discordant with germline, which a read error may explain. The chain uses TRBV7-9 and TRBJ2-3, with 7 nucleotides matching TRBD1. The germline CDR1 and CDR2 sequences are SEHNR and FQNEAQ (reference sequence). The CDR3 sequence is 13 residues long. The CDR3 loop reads CASSLEVGQFTDF. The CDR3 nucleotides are TGTGCCAGCAGCTTAGAGGTGGGACAGTTCACTGATTTT.

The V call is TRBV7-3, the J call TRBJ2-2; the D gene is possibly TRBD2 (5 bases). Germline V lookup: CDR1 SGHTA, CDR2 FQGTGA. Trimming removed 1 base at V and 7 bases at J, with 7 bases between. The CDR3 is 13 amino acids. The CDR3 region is CASSLIGDGELFF. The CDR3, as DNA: TGTGCCAGCAGCTTAATCGGGGACGGGGAGCTGTTTTTT.

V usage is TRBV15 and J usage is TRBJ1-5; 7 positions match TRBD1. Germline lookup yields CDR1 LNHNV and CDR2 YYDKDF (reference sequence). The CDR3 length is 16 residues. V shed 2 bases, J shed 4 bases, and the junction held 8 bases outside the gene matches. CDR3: CATSRLGWTGNQPQHF. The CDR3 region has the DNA TGTGCCACCAGCAGATTGGGCTGGACAGGTAATCAGCCCCAGCATTTT.

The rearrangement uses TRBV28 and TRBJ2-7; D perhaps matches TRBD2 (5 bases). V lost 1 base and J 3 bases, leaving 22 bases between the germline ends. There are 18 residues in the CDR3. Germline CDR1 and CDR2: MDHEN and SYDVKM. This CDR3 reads CASSLLPLDFQDDYEQYF. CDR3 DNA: TGTGCCAGCAGTTTATTGCCTCTGGACTTTCAGGACGACTACGAGCAGTACTTC.